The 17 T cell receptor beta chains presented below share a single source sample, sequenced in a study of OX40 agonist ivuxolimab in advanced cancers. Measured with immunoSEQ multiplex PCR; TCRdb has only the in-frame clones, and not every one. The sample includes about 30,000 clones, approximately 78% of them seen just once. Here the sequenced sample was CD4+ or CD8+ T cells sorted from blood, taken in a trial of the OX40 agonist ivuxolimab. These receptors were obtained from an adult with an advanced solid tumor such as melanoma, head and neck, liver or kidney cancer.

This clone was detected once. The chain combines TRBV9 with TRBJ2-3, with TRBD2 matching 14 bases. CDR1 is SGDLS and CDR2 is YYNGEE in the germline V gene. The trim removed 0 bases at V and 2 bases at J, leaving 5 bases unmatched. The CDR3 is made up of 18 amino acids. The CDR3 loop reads CASSVAKGLAGDTDTQYF. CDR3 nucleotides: TGTGCCAGCAGCGTAGCTAAGGGACTAGCGGGGGACACAGATACGCAGTATTTT.

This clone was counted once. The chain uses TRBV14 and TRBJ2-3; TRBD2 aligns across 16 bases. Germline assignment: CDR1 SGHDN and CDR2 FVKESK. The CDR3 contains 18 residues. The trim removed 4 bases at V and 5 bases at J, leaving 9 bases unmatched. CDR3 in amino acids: CASSPRGLAGGPIDTQYF. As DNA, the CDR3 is TGTGCCAGCAGCCCCCGGGGACTAGCGGGAGGGCCAATAGATACGCAGTATTTT.

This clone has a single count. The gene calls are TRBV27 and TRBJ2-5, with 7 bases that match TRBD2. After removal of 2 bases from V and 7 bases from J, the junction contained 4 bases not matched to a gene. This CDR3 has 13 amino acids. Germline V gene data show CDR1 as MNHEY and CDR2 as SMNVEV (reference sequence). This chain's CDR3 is CASSLAGVATQYF. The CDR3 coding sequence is TGTGCCAGCAGTTTAGCGGGAGTAGCGACCCAGTACTTC.

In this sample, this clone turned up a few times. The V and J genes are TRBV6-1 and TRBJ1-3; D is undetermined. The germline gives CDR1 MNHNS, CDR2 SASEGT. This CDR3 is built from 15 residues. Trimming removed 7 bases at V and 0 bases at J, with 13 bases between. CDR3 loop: CASTVRVDSGNTIYF. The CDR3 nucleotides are TGTGCCAGCACCGTGCGGGTGGACTCTGGAAACACCATATATTTT.

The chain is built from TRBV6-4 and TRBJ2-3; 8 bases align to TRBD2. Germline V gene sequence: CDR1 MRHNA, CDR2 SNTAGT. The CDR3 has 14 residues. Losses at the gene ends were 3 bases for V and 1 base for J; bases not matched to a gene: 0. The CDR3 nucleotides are TGTGCCAGCAGTGAGCGGGAGGGCACAGATACGCAGTATTTT. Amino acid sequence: CASSEREGTDTQYF.

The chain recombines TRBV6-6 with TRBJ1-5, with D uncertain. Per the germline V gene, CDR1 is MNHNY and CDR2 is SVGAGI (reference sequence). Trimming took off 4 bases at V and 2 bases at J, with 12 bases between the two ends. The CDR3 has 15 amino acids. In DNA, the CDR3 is TGTGCCAGCAGTTCGGGGAGGGTGGGCAATCAGCCCCAGCATTTT. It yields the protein CASSSGRVGNQPQHF.

This CDR3 reads CASYRDRGYREAFF. CDR3 coding DNA: TGTGCCAGTTACCGGGACAGGGGATATAGGGAAGCTTTCTTT. This sequence joins TRBV2 and TRBJ1-1; 10 nucleotides line up with TRBD1. The CDR3 has 14 residues. The germline V gene has CDR1 SNHLY and CDR2 FYNNEI. The J segment lost 8 bases and the V segment lost 9 bases, leaving 12 bases of the junction unmatched.

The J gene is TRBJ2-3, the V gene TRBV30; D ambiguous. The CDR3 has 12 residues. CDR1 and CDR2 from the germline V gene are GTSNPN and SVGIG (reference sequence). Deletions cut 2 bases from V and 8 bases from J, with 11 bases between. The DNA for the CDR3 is TGTGCCTGGAGTTCCTCTCCCCCTACGCAGTATTTT. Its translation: CAWSSSPPTQYF.

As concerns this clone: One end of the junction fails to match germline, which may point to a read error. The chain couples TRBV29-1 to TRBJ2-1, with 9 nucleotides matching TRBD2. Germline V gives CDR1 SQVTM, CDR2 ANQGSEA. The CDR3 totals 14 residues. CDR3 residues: CSVEGTSRYNEQFF. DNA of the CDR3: TGCAGCGTCGAAGGGACTAGCAGATACAATGAGCAGTTCTTC.

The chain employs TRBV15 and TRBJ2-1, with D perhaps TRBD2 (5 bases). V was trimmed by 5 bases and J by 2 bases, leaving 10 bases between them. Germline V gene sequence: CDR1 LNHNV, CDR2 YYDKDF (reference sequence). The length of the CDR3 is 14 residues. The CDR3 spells CATSPRLTYNEQFF. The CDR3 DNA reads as TGTGCCACCAGCCCGCGACTAACCTACAATGAGCAGTTCTTC.

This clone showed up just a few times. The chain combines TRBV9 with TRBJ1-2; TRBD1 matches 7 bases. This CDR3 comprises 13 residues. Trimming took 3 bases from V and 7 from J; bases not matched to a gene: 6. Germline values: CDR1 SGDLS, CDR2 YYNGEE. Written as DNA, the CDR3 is TGTGCCAGCAGCGCGGGGACAGCAGGTGGCTACACCTTC. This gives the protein CASSAGTAGGYTF.

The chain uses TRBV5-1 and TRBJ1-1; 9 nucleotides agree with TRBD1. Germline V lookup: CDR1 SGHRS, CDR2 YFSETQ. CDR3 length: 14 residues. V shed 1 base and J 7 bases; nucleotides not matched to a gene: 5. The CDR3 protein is CASSLTQGADEAFF. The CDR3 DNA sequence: TGCGCCAGCAGCTTGACACAGGGGGCTGATGAAGCTTTCTTT.

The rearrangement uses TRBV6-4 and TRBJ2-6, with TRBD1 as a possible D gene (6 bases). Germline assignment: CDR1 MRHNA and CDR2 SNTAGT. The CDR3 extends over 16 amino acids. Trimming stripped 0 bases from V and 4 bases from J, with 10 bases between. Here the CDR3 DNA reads TGTGCCAGCAGTGACTCACCAGGGGCGGGGGCCAACGTCCTGACTTTC. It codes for CASSDSPGAGANVLTF.

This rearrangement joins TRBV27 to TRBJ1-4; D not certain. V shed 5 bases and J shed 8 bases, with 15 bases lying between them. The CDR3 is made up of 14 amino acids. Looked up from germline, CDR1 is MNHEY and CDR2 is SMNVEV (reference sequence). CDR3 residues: CASSNRGVPEKLFF. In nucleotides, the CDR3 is TGTGCCAGCAGTAACCGTGGGGTACCCGAAAAACTGTTTTTT.

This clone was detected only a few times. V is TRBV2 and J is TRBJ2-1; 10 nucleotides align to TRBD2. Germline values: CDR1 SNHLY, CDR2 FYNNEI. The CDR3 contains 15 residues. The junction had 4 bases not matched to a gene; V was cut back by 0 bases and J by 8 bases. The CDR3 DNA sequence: TGTGCCAGCAGTGAAGCGGTAGCGGGGGGATATGAGCAGTTCTTC. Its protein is CASSEAVAGGYEQFF.

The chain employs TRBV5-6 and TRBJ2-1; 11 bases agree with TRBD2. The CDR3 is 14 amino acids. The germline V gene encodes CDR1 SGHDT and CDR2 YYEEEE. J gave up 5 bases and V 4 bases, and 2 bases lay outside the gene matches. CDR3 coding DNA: TGTGCCAGCAGCCCGACTAGCGGGGACAATGAGCAGTTCTTC. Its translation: CASSPTSGDNEQFF.

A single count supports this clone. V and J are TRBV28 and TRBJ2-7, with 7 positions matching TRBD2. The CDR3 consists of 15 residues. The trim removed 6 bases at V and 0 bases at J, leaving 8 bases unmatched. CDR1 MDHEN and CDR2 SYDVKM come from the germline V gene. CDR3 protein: CASSPGLDLSYEQYF. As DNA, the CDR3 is TGTGCCAGCAGCCCCGGACTAGACCTCTCCTACGAGCAGTACTTC.